Described below is a single T cell receptor beta chain sequence and its context. Its antigen remains unidentified. CD45RO-negative cells were positively selected for CCR7, leaving out terminally differentiated effector memory CD45RA+ cells. CDR1 LNHNV and CDR2 YYDKDF come from the germline V gene (reference sequence). V was cut by 0 bases and J by 4 bases, with 10 bases left in between. The CDR3 consists of 15 residues. These data are taken from a study of shared clonotypes between healthy human individuals. Study-level findings and limits: Read depth was anticipated to influence clonotype sharing among donors. Naive subsets usually exceeded memory subsets in estimated richness. Around 5% of naive CD4 clonotypes were common to a handful of donors.

Clones were read by immunoSEQ multiplex PCR, and TCRdb kept only the in-frame ones, dropping some. The sample holds roughly 2.1 million clones; around 93% are singletons and the top ten take 1.5% to 2%. This TCR derives from a man younger than 30 in good health. Some clones in this sample may be carry-over from other donors' samples. This chain links TRBV15 with TRBJ1-5; D is undetermined. Sequenced material: naive CD8+ T cells from PBMCs. The CDR3 spells CATSRDRSQNQPQHF. Written as DNA, the CDR3 is TGTGCCACCAGCAGAGATCGAAGCCAAAATCAGCCCCAGCATTTT.